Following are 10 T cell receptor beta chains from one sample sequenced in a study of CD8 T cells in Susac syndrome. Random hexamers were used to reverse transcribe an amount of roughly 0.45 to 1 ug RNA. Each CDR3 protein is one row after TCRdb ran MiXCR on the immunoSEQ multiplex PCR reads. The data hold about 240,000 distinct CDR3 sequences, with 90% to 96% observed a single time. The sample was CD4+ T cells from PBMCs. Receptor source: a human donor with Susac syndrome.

CDR3 loop: CASSLEGGRTEAFF. CDR3 sequence (DNA): TGCGCCAGCAGCTTGGAAGGGGGGAGGACTGAAGCTTTCTTT. The chain carries TRBV5-1 and TRBJ1-1; tentatively, D is TRBD1 (6 bases). Looked up from germline, CDR1 is SGHRS and CDR2 is YFSETQ. Trimming took off 0 bases at V and 5 bases at J, with 11 bases between the two ends. CDR3 length equals 14 residues.

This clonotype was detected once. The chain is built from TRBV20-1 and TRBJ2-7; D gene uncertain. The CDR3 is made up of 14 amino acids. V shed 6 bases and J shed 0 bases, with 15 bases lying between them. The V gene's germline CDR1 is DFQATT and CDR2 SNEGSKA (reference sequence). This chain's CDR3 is CSAAMIQPSYEQYF. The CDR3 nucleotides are TGCAGTGCAGCCATGATACAGCCCTCCTACGAGCAGTACTTC.

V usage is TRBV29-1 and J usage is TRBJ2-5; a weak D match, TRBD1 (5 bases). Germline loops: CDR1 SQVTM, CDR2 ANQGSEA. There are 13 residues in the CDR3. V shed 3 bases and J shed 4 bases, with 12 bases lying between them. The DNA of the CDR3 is TGCAGCGTTGACAGGGCCCCGGGAGAGACCCAGTACTTC. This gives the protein CSVDRAPGETQYF.

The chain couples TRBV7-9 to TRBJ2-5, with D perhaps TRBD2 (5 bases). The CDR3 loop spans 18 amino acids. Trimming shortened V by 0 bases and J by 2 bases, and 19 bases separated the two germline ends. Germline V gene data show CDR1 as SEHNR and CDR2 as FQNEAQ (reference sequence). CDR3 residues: CASSLAPKTPGSQETQYF. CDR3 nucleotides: TGTGCCAGCAGCTTAGCCCCAAAGACCCCGGGGAGTCAAGAGACCCAGTACTTC.

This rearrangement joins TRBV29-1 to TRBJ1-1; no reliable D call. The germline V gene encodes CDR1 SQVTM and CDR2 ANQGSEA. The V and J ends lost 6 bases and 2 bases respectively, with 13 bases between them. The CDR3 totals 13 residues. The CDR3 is CSVRRSTNTEAFF. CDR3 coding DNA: TGCAGCGTGCGACGGAGCACTAACACTGAAGCTTTCTTT.

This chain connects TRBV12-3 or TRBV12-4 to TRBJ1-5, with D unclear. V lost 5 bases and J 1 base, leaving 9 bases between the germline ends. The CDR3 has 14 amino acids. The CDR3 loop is CASSTDISNQPQHF. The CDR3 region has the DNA TGTGCCAGCAGTACCGATATCAGCAATCAGCCCCAGCATTTT.

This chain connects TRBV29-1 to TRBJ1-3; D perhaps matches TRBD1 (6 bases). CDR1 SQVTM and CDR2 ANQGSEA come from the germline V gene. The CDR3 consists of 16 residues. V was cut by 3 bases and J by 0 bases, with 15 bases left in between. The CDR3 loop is CSVEGGGLSSGNTIYF. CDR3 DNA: TGCAGCGTTGAGGGTGGGGGGCTAAGCTCTGGAAACACCATATATTTT.

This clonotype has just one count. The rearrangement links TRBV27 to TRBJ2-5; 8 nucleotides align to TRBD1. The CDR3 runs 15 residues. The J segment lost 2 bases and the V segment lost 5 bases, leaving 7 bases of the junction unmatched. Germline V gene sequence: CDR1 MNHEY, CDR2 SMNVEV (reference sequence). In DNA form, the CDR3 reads TGTGCCAGCAGTCCAGGGGGCGTCCCGCAAGAGACCCAGTACTTC. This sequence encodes CASSPGGVPQETQYF.

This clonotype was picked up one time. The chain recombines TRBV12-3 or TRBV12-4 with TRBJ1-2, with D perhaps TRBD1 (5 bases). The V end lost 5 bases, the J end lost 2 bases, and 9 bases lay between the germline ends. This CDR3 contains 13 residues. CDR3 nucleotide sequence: TGTGCCAGCAGTGCGGGACGCAACTATGGCTACACCTTC. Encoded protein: CASSAGRNYGYTF.

CDR3 region: CAWSTGRVQYF. The CDR3 DNA reads TGTGCCTGGAGCACGGGGAGAGTGCAGTACTTC. This rearrangement joins TRBV30 to TRBJ2-7, with D perhaps matching TRBD2 (5 bases). Trimming cost V 3 bases and J 9 bases, with 12 bases left between them. The length of the CDR3 is 11 residues. Germline V gene data show CDR1 as GTSNPN and CDR2 as SVGIG (reference sequence).